This T cell receptor beta chain emerged from a study of human T cells and chemical hapten exposure. TCRdb re-derived calls from the RACE reads in MiXCR, one entry per CDR3 protein. The sample holds about 340,000 distinct CDR3 sequences; around 6.9% are singletons and the top ten take roughly 8%. As to time point: patch test 1, 2 weeks after DPC sensitization. Described treatment: therapeutic diphenylcyclopropenone sensitization with weekly scalp DPC. The receptor comes from a woman aged 18-35 years with alopecia areata. Some clones in this sample may be carry-over from other donors' samples. The sample was whole blood, taken in connection with sensitization to the hapten diphenylcyclopropenone (DPC).

CDR3 DNA: TGTGCTAGTGGTTTCCATGGCAGGGCTTGGGATACAGATACGCAGTATTTT. It specifies CASGFHGRAWDTDTQYF. The chain has TRBV12-5 and TRBJ2-3; D is possibly TRBD1 (5 bases). The CDR3 spans 17 residues. Germline lookup yields CDR1 LGHNT and CDR2 FRNRAP. Trimming stripped 3 bases from V and 3 bases from J, with 19 bases between.